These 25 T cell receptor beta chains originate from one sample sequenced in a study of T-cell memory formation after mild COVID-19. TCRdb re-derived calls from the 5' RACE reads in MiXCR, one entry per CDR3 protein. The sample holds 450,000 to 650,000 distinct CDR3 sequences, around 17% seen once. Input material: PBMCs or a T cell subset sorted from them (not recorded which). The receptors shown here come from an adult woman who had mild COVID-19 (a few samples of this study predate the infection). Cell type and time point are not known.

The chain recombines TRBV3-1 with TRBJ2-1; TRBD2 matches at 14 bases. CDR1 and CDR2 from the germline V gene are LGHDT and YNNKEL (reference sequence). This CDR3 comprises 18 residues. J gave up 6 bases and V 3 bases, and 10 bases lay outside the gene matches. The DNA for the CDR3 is TGTGCCAGCAGCCACAGGGGACTAGCGGGGGTATTGGGCAATGAGCAGTTCTTC. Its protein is CASSHRGLAGVLGNEQFF.

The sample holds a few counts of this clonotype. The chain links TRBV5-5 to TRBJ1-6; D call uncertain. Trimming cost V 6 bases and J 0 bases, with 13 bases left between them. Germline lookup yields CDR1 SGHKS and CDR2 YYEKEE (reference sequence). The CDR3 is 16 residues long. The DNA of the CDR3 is TGTGCCAGCACCCCAACCTTGAGCTCCTATAATTCACCCCTCCACTTT. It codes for CASTPTLSSYNSPLHF.

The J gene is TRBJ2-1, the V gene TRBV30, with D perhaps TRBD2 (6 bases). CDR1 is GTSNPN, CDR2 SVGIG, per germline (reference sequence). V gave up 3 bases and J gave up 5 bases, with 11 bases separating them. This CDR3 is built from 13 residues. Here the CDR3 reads CAWRGRLDNEQFF. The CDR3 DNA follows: TGTGCCTGGAGGGGCCGACTAGACAATGAGCAGTTCTTC.

The CDR3 DNA sequence: TGTGCCAGCAGCCAAGGTCTAGGGACTTCTACTGGGACCCAGTACTTC. Its protein product is CASSQGLGTSTGTQYF. V gene TRBV14 combines with J gene TRBJ2-5, with D tentatively TRBD2 (6 bases). This CDR3 has 16 residues. The germline gives CDR1 SGHDN, CDR2 FVKESK. V was shortened by 1 base and J by 7 bases, with 19 bases between the two germline ends.

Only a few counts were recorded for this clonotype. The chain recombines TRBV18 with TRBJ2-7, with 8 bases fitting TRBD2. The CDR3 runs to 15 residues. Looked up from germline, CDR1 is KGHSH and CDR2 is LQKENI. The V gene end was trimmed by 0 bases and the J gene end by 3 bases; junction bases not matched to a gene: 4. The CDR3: CASSPPGSGNYEQYF. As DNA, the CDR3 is TGTGCCAGCTCACCACCGGGTAGCGGGAACTACGAGCAGTACTTC.

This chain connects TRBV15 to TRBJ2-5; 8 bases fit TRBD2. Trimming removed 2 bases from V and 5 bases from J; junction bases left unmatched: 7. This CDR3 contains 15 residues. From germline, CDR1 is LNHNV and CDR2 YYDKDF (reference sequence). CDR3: CATSRSGGAGETQYF. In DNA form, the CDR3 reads TGTGCCACCAGCAGATCCGGGGGGGCCGGGGAGACCCAGTACTTC.

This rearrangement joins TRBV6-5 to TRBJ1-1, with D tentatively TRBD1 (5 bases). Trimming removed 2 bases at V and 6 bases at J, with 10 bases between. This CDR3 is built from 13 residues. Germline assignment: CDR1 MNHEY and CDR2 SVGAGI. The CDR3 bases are TGTGCCAGCAGTTACAGGGGTGGGGCTGAAGCTTTCTTT. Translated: CASSYRGGAEAFF.

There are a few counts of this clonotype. The CDR3 nucleotides are TGCAGCGTTGGGCCAGACAATGAAAAACTGTTTTTT. It codes for CSVGPDNEKLFF. The chain has TRBV29-1 and TRBJ1-4, with D unresolved. Trimming removed 4 bases from V and 5 bases from J, with 8 bases in between. There are 12 residues in the CDR3. Germline values: CDR1 SQVTM, CDR2 ANQGSEA.

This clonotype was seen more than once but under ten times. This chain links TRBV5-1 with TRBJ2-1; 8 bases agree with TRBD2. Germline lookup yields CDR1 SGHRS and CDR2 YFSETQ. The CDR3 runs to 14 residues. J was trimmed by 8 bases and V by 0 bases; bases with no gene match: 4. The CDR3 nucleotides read TGCGCCAGCAGCTTGGGGAGCGGGAGAGATGAGCAGTTCTTC. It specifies CASSLGSGRDEQFF.

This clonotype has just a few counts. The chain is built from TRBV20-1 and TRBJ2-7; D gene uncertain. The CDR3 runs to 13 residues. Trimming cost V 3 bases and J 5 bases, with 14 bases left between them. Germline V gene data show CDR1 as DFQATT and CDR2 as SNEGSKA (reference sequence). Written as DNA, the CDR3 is TGCAGTGCTAGTTGGTGGGGAACCCACGAGCAGTACTTC. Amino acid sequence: CSASWWGTHEQYF.

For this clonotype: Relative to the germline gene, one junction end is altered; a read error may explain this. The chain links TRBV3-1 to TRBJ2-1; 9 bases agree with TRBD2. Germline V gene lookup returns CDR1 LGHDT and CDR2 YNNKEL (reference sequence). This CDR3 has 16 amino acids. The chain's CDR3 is CASSGLLAGDYTERFF. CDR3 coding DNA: TGTGCCAGCAGCGGCCTCTTAGCGGGGGATTACACTGAGCGGTTCTTC.

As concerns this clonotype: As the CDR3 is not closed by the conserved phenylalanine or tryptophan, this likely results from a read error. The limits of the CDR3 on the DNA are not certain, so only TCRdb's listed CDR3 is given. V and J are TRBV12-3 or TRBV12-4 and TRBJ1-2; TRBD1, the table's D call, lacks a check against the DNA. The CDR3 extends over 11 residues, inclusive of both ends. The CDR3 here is CASSLGETGSL.

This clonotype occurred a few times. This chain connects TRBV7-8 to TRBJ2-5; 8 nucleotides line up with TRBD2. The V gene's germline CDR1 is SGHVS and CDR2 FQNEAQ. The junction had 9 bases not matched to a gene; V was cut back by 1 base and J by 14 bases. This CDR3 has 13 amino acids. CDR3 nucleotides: TGTGCCAGCAGCTTAGTCGGCACTCGGACTAGCTACTTC. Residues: CASSLVGTRTSYF.

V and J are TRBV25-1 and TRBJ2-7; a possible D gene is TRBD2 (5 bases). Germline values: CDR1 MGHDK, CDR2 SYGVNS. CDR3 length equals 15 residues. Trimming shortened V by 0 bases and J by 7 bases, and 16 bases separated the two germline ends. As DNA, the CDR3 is TGTGCCAGCAGTGAATATGGGAGCAGCCTAGGAGAGCAGTACTTC. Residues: CASSEYGSSLGEQYF.

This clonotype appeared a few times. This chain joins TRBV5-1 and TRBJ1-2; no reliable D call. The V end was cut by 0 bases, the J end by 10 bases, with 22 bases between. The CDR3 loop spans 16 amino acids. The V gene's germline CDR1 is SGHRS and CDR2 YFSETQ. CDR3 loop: CASSLVGGNPPDPYTF. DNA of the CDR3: TGCGCCAGCAGCTTGGTAGGCGGAAACCCCCCTGACCCCTACACCTTC.

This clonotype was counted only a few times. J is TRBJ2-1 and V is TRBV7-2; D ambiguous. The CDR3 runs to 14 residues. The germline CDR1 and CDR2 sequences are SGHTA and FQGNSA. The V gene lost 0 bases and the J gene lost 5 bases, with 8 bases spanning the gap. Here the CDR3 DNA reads TGTGCCAGCAGCTTAGCTGTCATAGACAATGAGCAGTTCTTC. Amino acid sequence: CASSLAVIDNEQFF.

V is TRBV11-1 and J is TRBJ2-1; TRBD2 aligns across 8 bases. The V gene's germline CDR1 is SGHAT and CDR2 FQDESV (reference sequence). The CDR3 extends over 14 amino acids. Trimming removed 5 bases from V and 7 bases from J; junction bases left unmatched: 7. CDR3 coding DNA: TGTGCCAGCAGCCTTCCGGGGGGGCTGAATGAGCAGTTCTTC. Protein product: CASSLPGGLNEQFF.

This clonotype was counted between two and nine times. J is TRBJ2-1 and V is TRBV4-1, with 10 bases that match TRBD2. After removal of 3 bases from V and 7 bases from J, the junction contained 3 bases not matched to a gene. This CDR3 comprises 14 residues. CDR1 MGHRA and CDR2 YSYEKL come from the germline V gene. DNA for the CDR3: TGCGCCAGCAGCCATACTAGCGGGGCGAATGAGCAGTTCTTC. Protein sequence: CASSHTSGANEQFF.

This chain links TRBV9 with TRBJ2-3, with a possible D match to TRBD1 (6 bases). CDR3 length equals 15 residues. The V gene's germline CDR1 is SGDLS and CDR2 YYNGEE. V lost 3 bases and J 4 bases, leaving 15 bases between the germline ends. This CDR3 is CASSAEQGFADTQYF. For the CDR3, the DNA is TGTGCCAGCAGCGCAGAACAGGGATTCGCAGATACGCAGTATTTT.

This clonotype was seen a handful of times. The CDR3 is CASSSGRAFGSGNQPQHF. The CDR3 DNA follows: TGTGCCAGCAGTTCGGGCAGGGCTTTTGGGTCGGGCAATCAGCCCCAGCATTTT. The V and J genes are TRBV6-2 or TRBV6-3 and TRBJ1-5; possibly TRBD1 for D (5 bases). The germline CDR1 and CDR2 sequences are MNHEY and SVGEGT. The V gene lost 4 bases and the J gene lost 2 bases, with 21 bases spanning the gap. The CDR3 sequence is 18 residues long.

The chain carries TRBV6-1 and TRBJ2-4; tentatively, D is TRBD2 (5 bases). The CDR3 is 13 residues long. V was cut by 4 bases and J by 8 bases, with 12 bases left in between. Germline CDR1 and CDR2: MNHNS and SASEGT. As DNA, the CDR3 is TGTGCCAGCAGTGCGGGAAGGGCGGACATTCAGTACTTC. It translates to CASSAGRADIQYF.

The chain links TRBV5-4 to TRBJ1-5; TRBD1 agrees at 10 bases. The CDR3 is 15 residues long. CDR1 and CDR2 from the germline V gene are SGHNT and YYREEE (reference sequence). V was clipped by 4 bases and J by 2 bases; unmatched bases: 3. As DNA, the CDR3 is TGTGCCAGCAGCAACGGGACAGGGGGCAATCAGCCCCAGCATTTT. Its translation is CASSNGTGGNQPQHF. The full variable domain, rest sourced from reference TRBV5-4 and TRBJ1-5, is ETGVTQSPTHLIKTRGQQVTLRCSSQSGHNTVSWYQQALGQGPQFIFQYYREEENGRGNFPPRFSGLQFPNYSSELNVNALELDDSALYLCASSNGTGGNQPQHFGDGTRLSIL.

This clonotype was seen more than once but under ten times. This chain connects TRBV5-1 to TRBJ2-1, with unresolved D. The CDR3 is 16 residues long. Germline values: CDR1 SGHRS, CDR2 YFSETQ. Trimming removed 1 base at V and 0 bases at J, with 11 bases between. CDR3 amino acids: CASSLQVWVSYNEQFF. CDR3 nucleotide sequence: TGCGCCAGCAGCTTGCAGGTTTGGGTCTCCTACAATGAGCAGTTCTTC.

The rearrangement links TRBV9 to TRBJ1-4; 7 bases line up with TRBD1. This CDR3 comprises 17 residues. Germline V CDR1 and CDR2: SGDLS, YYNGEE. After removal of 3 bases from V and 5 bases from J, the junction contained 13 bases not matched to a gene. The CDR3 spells CASSGDGRGGRNEKLFF. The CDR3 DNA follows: TGTGCCAGCAGCGGGGATGGCAGGGGGGGACGGAATGAAAAACTGTTTTTT.

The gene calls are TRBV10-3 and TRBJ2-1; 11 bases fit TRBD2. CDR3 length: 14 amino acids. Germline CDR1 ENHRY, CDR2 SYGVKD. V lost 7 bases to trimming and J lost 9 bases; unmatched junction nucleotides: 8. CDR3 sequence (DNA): TGTGCCATCAAGGTACTAGCGGGAGACAGTGAGCAGTTCTTC. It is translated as CAIKVLAGDSEQFF.